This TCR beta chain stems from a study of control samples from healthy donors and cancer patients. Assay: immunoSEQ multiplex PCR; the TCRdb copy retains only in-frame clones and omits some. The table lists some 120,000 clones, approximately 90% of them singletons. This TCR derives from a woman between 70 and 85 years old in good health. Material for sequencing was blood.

CDR3 protein: CATLRILGSPLHF. CDR3 nucleotides: TGTGCCACCCTAAGGATCCTCGGCTCACCCCTCCACTTT. This sequence joins TRBV6-6 and TRBJ1-6; no clear D gene. Trimming took off 10 bases at V and 10 bases at J, with 17 bases between the two ends. The length of the CDR3 is 13 residues. Germline CDR1 reads MNHNY; CDR2 reads SVGAGI (reference sequence).